This TCR beta chain was recorded in a study of cytomegalovirus exposure and HLA in healthy donors. The overall study: Earlier results showed roughly 110 million unique TCR beta sequences derived from 150 million to 200 million T cells.

The PCR employed 60 Vbeta primers together with 13 Jbeta primers. Assay used: immunoSEQ multiplex PCR; TCRdb lists only in-frame clones, some missing. The sample lists 120,000 to 150,000 clones, roughly 64% occurring once. The CDR3 sequence is 11 residues long. Germline lookup yields CDR1 SGHTA and CDR2 FQGNSA. Trimming stripped 6 bases from V and 2 bases from J, with 5 bases between. Notes on the study in general: CMV serostatus was the only immune exposure information that was available. Most TCR sequences were rare, but some public TCRs occurred in many donors. 150 or so TCR beta chains were listed as cytomegalovirus-associated.

This clone showed up just once. Its target is unknown. The sequence came from a woman aged 25 to 45 in good health and CMV-seropositive. Sequenced: PBMCs. This chain joins TRBV7-2 and TRBJ2-7; no reliable D call. The CDR3 DNA follows: TGTGCCAGCAGTTACACCTACGAGCAGTACTTC. Encoded protein: CASSYTYEQYF.